These 32 T cell receptor beta chains were all obtained from the same sample, sequenced in a study of cytomegalovirus exposure and HLA in healthy donors. In the PCR, 60 Vbeta and 13 Jbeta primers were used. The assay was immunoSEQ multiplex PCR, and TCRdb's table has in-frame clones only and misses some. This table holds around 200,000 clones, roughly 79% found once. The specimen was PBMCs. The receptors derive from a woman under 30 in good health and CMV-seronegative.

The chain employs TRBV9 and TRBJ2-3, with a weak D call TRBD2 (5 bases). The V and J ends lost 3 bases and 0 bases respectively, with 14 bases between them. CDR3 size: 16 residues. The V gene's germline CDR1 is SGDLS and CDR2 YYNGEE. CDR3 residues: CASSAGPAVSTDTQYF. The CDR3 coding sequence is TGTGCCAGCAGCGCCGGCCCAGCGGTGAGCACAGATACGCAGTATTTT.

This sequence joins TRBV10-1 and TRBJ1-1; D is unresolved. Between the trimmed V and J ends, which lost 10 bases and 1 base, there was a span of 13 bases. The CDR3 is 13 residues long. The V gene's germline CDR1 is WNHNN and CDR2 SYGVQD (reference sequence). The DNA of the CDR3 is TGCGCCACCTCAGAGGAAAAGAACACTGAAGCTTTCTTT. Protein: CATSEEKNTEAFF.

V usage is TRBV2 and J usage is TRBJ2-5, with 8 nucleotides matching TRBD1. With the DNA end fitting TRBJ2-7 better, the J assignment may be wrong. Germline assignment: CDR1 SNHLY and CDR2 FYNNEI. This CDR3 spans 14 amino acids. CDR3 nucleotides: TGTGCCAGCAGTGACGGACAGGGAGACTACGAGCAGTACTTC. Its translation is CASSDGQGDYEQYF.

The chain uses TRBV6-5 and TRBJ2-7; 7 bases align to TRBD1. V dropped 5 bases and J dropped 0; count of bases not matched to a gene: 7. The CDR3 totals 15 residues. From germline, CDR1 is MNHEY and CDR2 SVGAGI. CDR3 in amino acids: CASSKGQLSSYEQYF. CDR3 nucleotides: TGTGCCAGCAGTAAGGGACAGTTGAGCTCCTACGAGCAGTACTTC.

The table lists this clone with a few counts. CDR3 nucleotide sequence: TGCGCCAGCAGCTTGGACCGGGAGGGCCTAAATGAGCAGTTCTTC. Protein: CASSLDREGLNEQFF. The genes are TRBV5-1 and TRBJ2-1; 8 nucleotides line up with TRBD2. Looked up from germline, CDR1 is SGHRS and CDR2 is YFSETQ. The length of the CDR3 is 15 residues. V lost 0 bases to trimming and J lost 7 bases; unmatched junction nucleotides: 6.

The chain has TRBV5-6 and TRBJ1-1; 8 bases are a match to TRBD1. Losses at the gene ends were 0 bases for V and 7 bases for J; bases not matched to a gene: 8. The CDR3 is 15 residues long. Germline values: CDR1 SGHDT, CDR2 YYEEEE. This chain's CDR3 is CASSLAPRGPGEAFF. The CDR3, as DNA: TGTGCCAGCAGCTTGGCCCCCAGGGGGCCAGGTGAAGCTTTCTTT.

V is TRBV4-1 and J is TRBJ2-7; D possibly corresponds to TRBD1 (6 bases). V was trimmed by 1 base and J by 5 bases, leaving 15 bases between them. Looked up from germline, CDR1 is MGHRA and CDR2 is YSYEKL. The CDR3 has 15 amino acids. CDR3 DNA sequence: TGCGCCAGCAGCCAAGTGCCACAGGGATCGGACGAGCAGTACTTC. Amino acids: CASSQVPQGSDEQYF.

This clone appeared a few times. The junction differs from germline at one of its ends, possibly a read error. The chain joins TRBV7-9 to TRBJ2-7; 9 bases align to TRBD1. CDR1 is SEHNR, CDR2 FQNEAQ, per germline (reference sequence). The CDR3 covers 14 residues. The CDR3 bases are TGTTCCAGCAGCTACGACAGGGGGGGGTACGAGCAGTACTTC. It specifies CSSSYDRGGYEQYF.

This chain links TRBV7-9 with TRBJ1-1; D remains ambiguous. The germline V gene encodes CDR1 SEHNR and CDR2 FQNEAQ (reference sequence). V lost 5 bases and J lost 1, with 14 bases in between. This CDR3 is 15 amino acids long. The CDR3 DNA reads TGTGCCAGCAGCCCAACGCCGGCGGGGAACACTGAAGCTTTCTTT. This sequence encodes CASSPTPAGNTEAFF.

The rearrangement uses TRBV30 and TRBJ2-1; no reliable D call. The V end lost 0 bases, the J end lost 0 bases, and 9 bases lay between the germline ends. The CDR3 is 15 amino acids. Per the germline V gene, CDR1 is GTSNPN and CDR2 is SVGIG (reference sequence). CDR3 residues: CAWSVLPASYNEQFF. The CDR3 nucleotides are TGTGCCTGGAGTGTACTCCCTGCCTCCTACAATGAGCAGTTCTTC.

The chain combines TRBV2 with TRBJ2-2; D call uncertain. Germline CDR1 and CDR2: SNHLY and FYNNEI. The CDR3 covers 14 residues. V was trimmed by 6 bases and J by 3 bases, leaving 11 bases between them. CDR3 loop: CASRRDMHTGELFF. CDR3 sequence (DNA): TGTGCCAGCAGGAGAGACATGCACACCGGGGAGCTGTTTTTT.

The chain links TRBV6-5 to TRBJ1-1, with a weak D call TRBD1 (5 bases). The CDR3 is 14 amino acids. CDR1 is MNHEY, CDR2 SVGAGI, per germline. V was trimmed by 4 bases and J by 0 bases, leaving 9 bases between them. CDR3 coding DNA: TGTGCCAGCAGTTCGGGGGGGATGAACACTGAAGCTTTCTTT. Translated: CASSSGGMNTEAFF.

V is TRBV6-5 and J is TRBJ1-5, with a possible D match to TRBD1 (6 bases). CDR1 and CDR2 from the germline V gene are MNHEY and SVGAGI. V was trimmed by 6 bases and J by 0 bases, leaving 12 bases between them. This CDR3 has 15 amino acids. The CDR3 coding sequence is TGTGCCAGCAGCCCAGGGACACATAGCAATCAGCCCCAGCATTTT. Translated: CASSPGTHSNQPQHF.

This chain uses TRBV21-1 with TRBJ1-2. TRBV21-1 is a pseudogene locus. The CDR3 has 14 residues. CDR3 nucleotide sequence: TGTGCCAGCAGCAAAGGTCCCATTCTATATGGCTACACCTTC. It specifies CASSKGPILYGYTF.

This sequence joins TRBV5-4 and TRBJ1-2, with a tentative D call TRBD1 (6 bases). In germline, CDR1 is SGHNT, CDR2 YYREEE (reference sequence). The CDR3 extends over 14 amino acids. Trimming took 3 bases from V and 4 from J, leaving 13 bases between them. The CDR3 sequence: CASSYLGTSYGYTF. As DNA, the CDR3 is TGTGCCAGCAGCTACCTCGGGACAAGCTATGGCTACACCTTC.

V and J are TRBV29-1 and TRBJ2-5, with TRBD2 matching 9 bases. The J segment lost 5 bases and the V segment lost 4 bases, leaving 8 bases of the junction unmatched. The CDR3 is made up of 14 amino acids. Germline CDR1 SQVTM, CDR2 ANQGSEA. This CDR3 reads CSVGSSGVAETQYF. The CDR3 DNA reads as TGCAGCGTTGGTTCTAGCGGGGTTGCGGAGACCCAGTACTTC.

The CDR3 region is CAWRANRGNQPQHF. CDR3 DNA: TGTGCCTGGAGAGCAAACAGAGGCAATCAGCCCCAGCATTTT. The V gene is TRBV30, the J gene TRBJ1-5; D not certain. The germline V gene has CDR1 GTSNPN and CDR2 SVGIG (reference sequence). Trimming took 3 bases from V and 2 from J, leaving 11 bases between them. This CDR3 has 14 amino acids. Combining the CDR3 with reference TRBV30 and TRBJ1-5 gives the whole variable domain SQTIHQWPATLVQPVGSPLSLECTVEGTSNPNLYWYRQAAGRGLQLLFYSVGIGQISSEVPQNLSASRPQDRQFILSSKKLLLSDSGFYLCAWRANRGNQPQHFGDGTRLSIL.

The chain employs TRBV5-1 and TRBJ1-3, with D tentatively TRBD1 (6 bases). Germline lookup yields CDR1 SGHRS and CDR2 YFSETQ. The CDR3 is 15 residues long. V was cut by 0 bases and J by 0 bases, with 7 bases left in between. In DNA form, the CDR3 reads TGCGCCAGCAGCTTGGAAGGGGGCTCTGGAAACACCATATATTTT. Its protein product is CASSLEGGSGNTIYF. Complete variable domain (other parts from reference TRBV5-1 and TRBJ1-3): KAGVTQTPRYLIKTRGQQVTLSCSPISGHRSVSWYQQTPGQGLQFLFEYFSETQRNKGNFPGRFSGRQFSNSRSEMNVSTLELGDSALYLCASSLEGGSGNTIYFGEGSWLTVV.

The chain carries TRBV7-2 and TRBJ1-2, with D unclear. Germline lookup yields CDR1 SGHTA and CDR2 FQGNSA. This CDR3 is 13 amino acids long. V lost 2 bases, J lost 4 bases, and 8 bases lay in between. The CDR3 loop reads CASSLPESYGYTF. For the CDR3, the DNA is TGTGCCAGCAGCTTACCGGAGAGCTATGGCTACACCTTC.

This chain joins TRBV7-8 and TRBJ1-5; perhaps TRBD1 as D (6 bases). CDR1 SGHVS and CDR2 FQNEAQ come from the germline V gene. The length of the CDR3 is 14 residues. Trimming removed 5 bases from V and 2 bases from J, with 10 bases in between. CDR3 nucleotides: TGTGCCAGCAGCGAGGGGGTGGGCAATCAGCCCCAGCATTTT. This codes for CASSEGVGNQPQHF.

The chain couples TRBV30 to TRBJ1-3, with 7 positions matching TRBD1. The CDR3 sequence is 15 residues long. Per the germline V gene, CDR1 is GTSNPN and CDR2 is SVGIG (reference sequence). V trimming: 1 base; J trimming: 2 bases; junction bases outside the gene matches: 5. Written as DNA, the CDR3 is TGTGCCTGGAGTGCCACCGGGACAGCTGGAAACACCATATATTTT. Translated, it gives CAWSATGTAGNTIYF.

The count of this clone is one. The J gene is TRBJ2-4, the V gene TRBV7-2; perhaps TRBD1 as D (6 bases). Germline lookup yields CDR1 SGHTA and CDR2 FQGNSA. Trimming took 1 base from V and 1 from J, leaving 17 bases between them. This CDR3 has 18 amino acids. The DNA of the CDR3 is TGTGCCAGCAGCTTAGAATCCTGGGGTGACAGGGCCAAAAACATTCAGTACTTC. Protein product: CASSLESWGDRAKNIQYF.

A note on this clone: This CDR3 is also generated by other DNA sequences in the sample. V is TRBV6-5 and J is TRBJ1-6; weak D call: TRBD1 (5 bases). The CDR3 contains 14 residues. Germline CDR1 is MNHEY and CDR2 is SVGAGI. Trimming took 2 bases from V and 5 from J, leaving 7 bases between them. The CDR3 bases are TGTGCCAGCAGTTACGGGGGGAATAATTCACCCCTCCACTTT. It encodes CASSYGGNNSPLHF.

This clone was recorded once. The rearrangement links TRBV19 to TRBJ2-7, with 14 bases lining up with TRBD2. With V trimmed by 5 bases and J by 3 bases, 3 bases remained unmatched. This CDR3 contains 15 residues. Per germline, CDR1 LNHDA and CDR2 SQIVND (reference sequence). This CDR3 is CASSFGTSGSYEQYF. DNA of the CDR3: TGTGCCAGTAGTTTCGGGACTAGCGGGAGCTACGAGCAGTACTTC.

V usage is TRBV10-2 and J usage is TRBJ1-3; D remains unclear. CDR1 and CDR2 from the germline V gene are WSHSY and SAAADI. The CDR3 is 14 residues long. The ends were cut back, 3 bases at V and 3 bases at J, with 9 bases in the middle. The CDR3 coding sequence is TGCGCCAGCAGTGACGGGATCGGTGGAAACACCATATATTTT. Amino acid sequence: CASSDGIGGNTIYF.

This CDR3 is CASSKTSDSAYNEQFF. The CDR3 coding sequence is TGCGCCAGCAGCAAAACATCGGACTCGGCCTACAATGAGCAGTTCTTC. V is TRBV4-1 and J is TRBJ2-1; a possible D gene is TRBD2 (5 bases). The V end lost 5 bases, the J end lost 2 bases, and 16 bases lay between the germline ends. Germline-derived CDR1 and CDR2 are MGHRA and YSYEKL. This CDR3 spans 16 amino acids.

To note about this clone: This CDR3 is also generated by other DNA sequences in the sample. This rearrangement joins TRBV9 to TRBJ2-7; 7 bases line up with TRBD2. Germline CDR1 is SGDLS and CDR2 is YYNGEE. This CDR3 comprises 15 residues. With 1 base clipped from V and 2 bases from J, the junction kept 6 bases outside the gene matches. The CDR3 DNA reads TGTGCCAGCAGCGTATCCAGCGGGGTCCCCTACGAGCAGTACTTC. Residues: CASSVSSGVPYEQYF.

This CDR3 is CSVPGGGTGELFF. CDR3 sequence (DNA): TGCAGCGTCCCCGGGGGGGGCACCGGGGAGCTGTTTTTT. The V and J genes are TRBV29-1 and TRBJ2-2, with 8 bases aligning to TRBD2. This CDR3 is built from 13 residues. Germline V gene data show CDR1 as SQVTM and CDR2 as ANQGSEA. J was trimmed by 4 bases and V by 6 bases; bases with no gene match: 4.

There are a few counts of this clone. The J gene is TRBJ2-7, the V gene TRBV27; 10 bases align to TRBD2. The length of the CDR3 is 16 residues. CDR1 MNHEY and CDR2 SMNVEV come from the germline V gene (reference sequence). V shed 1 base and J 0 bases; nucleotides not matched to a gene: 3. In DNA form, the CDR3 reads TGTGCCAGCAGTTTATTTTCTAGCGGGAGCTCCTACGAGCAGTACTTC. Its translation is CASSLFSSGSSYEQYF.

The chain links TRBV10-1 to TRBJ2-3, with a possible D match to TRBD2 (6 bases). The germline V and J ends were trimmed by 4 bases and 1 base, with 15 bases remaining between them. CDR3 size: 16 residues. Germline V gene sequence: CDR1 WNHNN, CDR2 SYGVQD (reference sequence). This CDR3 is CASSAQGGAGTDTQYF. For the CDR3, the DNA is TGCGCCAGCAGTGCCCAGGGCGGGGCGGGCACAGATACGCAGTATTTT.

The DNA of the CDR3 is TGTGCCAGCAGACTTCCGGGACTCACCGCTTACGAGCAGTACTTC. Translation: CASRLPGLTAYEQYF. V gene TRBV6-6 combines with J gene TRBJ2-7; D perhaps matches TRBD2 (6 bases). Trimming pared 6 bases from V and 4 bases from J, leaving 19 bases between. Germline V gene data show CDR1 as MNHNY and CDR2 as SVGAGI (reference sequence). The CDR3 contains 15 residues.

This chain links TRBV7-8 with TRBJ2-7, with D possibly TRBD2 on 6 matching bases. V was shortened by 10 bases and J by 2 bases, with 12 bases between the two germline ends. From germline, CDR1 is SGHVS and CDR2 FQNEAQ. This CDR3 has 12 amino acids. CDR3 in DNA: TGTGCCATCCGGGGGAACACCTACGAGCAGTACTTC. This gives the protein CAIRGNTYEQYF.